This is a list of T cell receptor beta chains from one sample in a study of early T cells in non-severe SARS-CoV-2 infection. From the 5' RACE reads, TCRdb called clonotypes with MiXCR, one entry per CDR3 protein. The data contain around 60,000 distinct CDR3 sequences, about an eighth of them singletons. Sequenced: whole blood. The receptor set was obtained from an adult who was a healthcare worker with PCR-confirmed SARS-CoV-2 infection or an uninfected control (not recorded which). The CDR3 runs from the conserved cysteine through the conserved F or W. The D gene is left open where the match is weak. Not all rows give a size; the values are once, few, many and, for expanded clones, a class.

D | J | size | V | DNA | CDR3
TRBD2 | TRBJ2-7 | NA | TRBV11-2 | TGTGCCAGCAGCTTCATGCGGGAGAATAGCGAGCAGTACTTC | CASSFMRENSEQYF
NA | TRBJ2-5 | many | TRBV7-2 | TGTGCCAGCAGCTCAGCTGTTGAAGAGACCCAGTACTTC | CASSSAVEETQYF
NA | TRBJ2-1 | NA | TRBV28 | TGTGCCAGCAGTACCCCAGGGGTCTCCTACAATGAGCAGTTCTTC | CASSTPGVSYNEQFF
NA | TRBJ2-2 | NA | TRBV12-3/TRBV12-4 | TGTGCCAGCATACAGGGTAACTCATCTCCACACACCGGGGAGCTGTTTTTT | CASIQGNSSPHTGELFF
NA | TRBJ1-5 | NA | TRBV7-2 | TGTGCCAGCAGCTTAGATGCAGGGTACGGTCAGCCCCAGCATTTT | CASSLDAGYGQPQHF
NA | TRBJ2-7 | NA | TRBV12-3/TRBV12-4 | TGTGCCAGCAGTGTCGGGACTTTCTACGAGCAGTACTTC | CASSVGTFYEQYF
NA | TRBJ1-3 | few | TRBV20-1 | TGCAGTGCTAGAGAGGGATCCGAAAACACCATATATTTT | CSAREGSENTIYF
NA | TRBJ2-7 | many | TRBV11-2 | TGTGCCAGCAGCTTATATCACAGCTCCTACGAGCAGTACTTC | CASSLYHSSYEQYF
NA | TRBJ2-7 | few | TRBV4-1 | TGCGCCAGCAGCCAAATACTAGCCCACGAGCAGTACTTC | CASSQILAHEQYF
NA | TRBJ1-6 | few | TRBV6-5 | TGTGCCAGCGGGGACGGCTATAATTCACCCCTCCACTTT | CASGDGYNSPLHF
TRBD1 | TRBJ2-5 | many | TRBV29-1 | TGCAGCGTTGAAGGTGGAGACAGGGGGTACCAAGAGACCCAGTACTTC | CSVEGGDRGYQETQYF
NA | TRBJ1-6 | NA | TRBV19 | TGTGCCAGTAGCACCACCGGACCCTCCTATTCACCCCTCCACTTT | CASSTTGPSYSPLHF
NA | TRBJ2-5 | NA | TRBV12-3/TRBV12-4 | TGTGCCAGCAGTTTACAGGGACGAGAGACCCAGTACTTC | CASSLQGRETQYF
NA | TRBJ2-7 | NA | TRBV29-1 | TGCAGCGTTGAGGAGCGCAGGGGCAACGAGCAGTACTTC | CSVEERRGNEQYF
TRBD2 | TRBJ2-5 | NA | TRBV29-1 | TGCAGCGTCCGACTAGCGGGGGGACCACAAGAGACCCAGTACTTC | CSVRLAGGPQETQYF
NA | TRBJ1-2 | few | TRBV30 | TGTGCCTGGGCCCGGAGCGCTAACTATGGCTACACCTTC | CAWARSANYGYTF
NA | TRBJ1-5 | NA | TRBV7-2 | TGTGCCAGCAGCCCATACAGGGACAATCAGCCCCAGCATTTT | CASSPYRDNQPQHF
TRBD1 | TRBJ2-5 | few | TRBV29-1 | TGCAGCGTGGGACAGGGACAAGAGACCCAGTACTTC | CSVGQGQETQYF
NA | TRBJ2-3 | few | TRBV11-2 | TGTGCCAGCAGCCCGCGTCGGAGCGCGATAGATACGCAGTATTTT | CASSPRRSAIDTQYF
TRBD1 | TRBJ2-3 | many | TRBV20-1 | TGCAGTGCGAGCGGACAGGAAAAAAGGACAGATACGCAGTATTTT | CSASGQEKRTDTQYF
TRBD1 | TRBJ1-1 | few | TRBV7-9 | TGTGCCAGCAGCTCATTCGGACAGGGGGGCACTGAAGCTTTCTTT | CASSSFGQGGTEAFF
NA | TRBJ2-7 | many | TRBV5-1 | TGCGCCAGCACCCCAGGGCCAACCTACGAGCAGTACTTC | CASTPGPTYEQYF
NA | TRBJ1-5 | few | TRBV29-1 | TGCAGCGTTGGGTCTAATCAGCCCCAGCATTTT | CSVGSNQPQHF
NA | TRBJ2-1 | NA | TRBV18 | TGTGCCAGCTCACCGAACCCATCAGGGAATGAGCAGTTCTTC | CASSPNPSGNEQFF
TRBD1 | TRBJ1-1 | NA | TRBV11-2 | TGTGCCAGCAGCTCTTCGGGACAGGCAAACACTGAAGCTTTCTTT | CASSSSGQANTEAFF
NA | TRBJ2-3 | many | TRBV12-3/TRBV12-4 | TGTGCCAGCAGTTTGGGGGGCGGGGGAGATACGCAGTATTTT | CASSLGGGGDTQYF
NA | TRBJ2-1 | few | TRBV6-5 | TGTGCCAGCAGTTACGGGGGAAAGTCAGTTAGATACAATGAGCAGTTCTTC | CASSYGGKSVRYNEQFF
TRBD2 | TRBJ2-1 | NA | TRBV7-9 | TGTGCCAGCAGCAAAGGGGGGACTAGAATTGATGAGCAGTTCTTC | CASSKGGTRIDEQFF
TRBD1 | TRBJ1-4 | NA | TRBV7-6 | TGTGCCAGCAGCTTAGACAGTCCTAAGACAGGGTTCCCAACTAATGAAAAACTGTTTTTT | CASSLDSPKTGFPTNEKLFF
TRBD2 | TRBJ2-3 | many | TRBV12-3/TRBV12-4 | TGTGCCAGCAGTTCCCGGACTAGCGGGGCGCAGTATTTT | CASSSRTSGAQYF
NA | TRBJ2-3 | NA | TRBV7-2 | TGTGCCAGCAGCTTACTAATCAGGGGAGATACGCAGTATTTT | CASSLLIRGDTQYF
TRBD2 | TRBJ2-1 | NA | TRBV29-1 | TGCAGCGTTGAAATGCCGTTGGGACTAGCGGGAGTGAACAATGAGCAGTTCTTC | CSVEMPLGLAGVNNEQFF
TRBD1 | TRBJ1-1 | many | TRBV12-3/TRBV12-4 | TGTGCCAGCAGCCCAGATACAGGGGGGAACACTGAAGCTTTCTTT | CASSPDTGGNTEAFF
NA | TRBJ2-7 | few | TRBV20-1 | TGCAGTGCTAGAGTCCCCAGCGGAGACCTCTACGAGCAGTACTTC | CSARVPSGDLYEQYF
NA | TRBJ1-2 | few | TRBV7-8 | TGTGCCAGCAGCTTCTCGACCACTAACTATGGCTACACCTTC | CASSFSTTNYGYTF
NA | TRBJ2-2 | NA | TRBV18 | TGTGCCAGCTCACCAGACGCCTTCACCGGGGAGCTGTTTTTT | CASSPDAFTGELFF
NA | TRBJ2-1 | few | TRBV7-3 | TGTGCCAGCAGCTTAGGCGTGCGTCGTGAGCAGTTCTTC | CASSLGVRREQFF
NA | TRBJ2-5 | few | TRBV12-3/TRBV12-4 | TGTGCCAGCAGTTTAGCGGTCGGGGAGATGGAAGAGACCCAGTACTTC | CASSLAVGEMEETQYF
TRBD1 | TRBJ1-2 | few | TRBV5-5 | TGTGCCAGCAGCCCCGGGACAGGCTTCGGGGGCTACACCTTC | CASSPGTGFGGYTF
NA | TRBJ1-2 | few | TRBV4-3 | TGCGCCAGCAGCCAAGAGCAAGGACAGAATGTTTTTTATGGCTACACCTTC | CASSQEQGQNVFYGYTF
NA | TRBJ1-5 | many | TRBV20-1 | TGCAGTGCTGGTTTGCAGGGGCATGTGGGGCCCCAGCATTTT | CSAGLQGHVGPQHF
TRBD1 | TRBJ1-2 | many | TRBV29-1 | TGCAGCGTTGGACAGGGGGCAGGGTCTGGACGCTACACCTTC | CSVGQGAGSGRYTF
NA | TRBJ2-3 | NA | TRBV9 | TGTGCCAGCAGCGCAGACTACGCTACGCAGTATTTT | CASSADYATQYF
TRBD1 | TRBJ1-2 | NA | TRBV7-2 | TGTGCCAGCAGCCCAGGGACAGGGCAAGTAGATGGCTACACCTTC | CASSPGTGQVDGYTF
NA | TRBJ2-5 | many | TRBV20-1 | TGCAGTGCTAGAAGAGCGGGCCTAGAGACCCAGTACTTC | CSARRAGLETQYF
TRBD1 | TRBJ2-3 | many | TRBV28 | TGTGCCAGCAGCCAGGTCGCGAGACAGGGGGTCACAGATACGCAGTATTTT | CASSQVARQGVTDTQYF
NA | TRBJ2-1 | few | TRBV29-1 | TGCAGCGTTGTGGATATGGGCTACAATGAGCAGTTCTTC | CSVVDMGYNEQFF
TRBD2 | TRBJ2-7 | many | TRBV12-3/TRBV12-4 | TGTGCCAGCAGTTTAAGTAGCGGGAGTTTAAGCGAGCAGTACTTC | CASSLSSGSLSEQYF
NA | TRBJ2-3 | few | TRBV2 | TGTGCCAGCAGTGCAGACGGATTCACAGATACGCAGTATTTT | CASSADGFTDTQYF
NA | TRBJ1-1 | NA | TRBV20-1 | TGCAGTGCTAGAATCCGTTTGGGGACTGAAGCTTTCTTT | CSARIRLGTEAFF
NA | TRBJ1-2 | NA | TRBV20-1 | TGCAGTGCTAGCAGGGCCGGGGACTATGGCTACACCTTC | CSASRAGDYGYTF